This T cell receptor beta chain was found in a study of regulatory T cells in long-lasting Graves disease. The CDR3 length is 14 residues. V lost 3 bases to trimming and J lost 6 bases; unmatched junction nucleotides: 3. Combining iRepertoire HTBI primers with Arm-PCR of CDR3 regions, the authors built TCR beta libraries. TCRdb re-analysed the multiplex PCR reads in MiXCR, keeping a single row per CDR3 protein. The sample lists around 460,000 distinct CDR3 sequences; 20% to 25% were seen once. This clonotype showed up many times. The time point is: persistent/refractory GD, antithyroid drugs over 5 years with positive TRAb. Preparation of the TCR library used RNA extracted from PBMCs.

The TCR originated in a female donor with Graves disease. The source was peripheral blood mononuclear cells (PBMCs), collected when the disease was refractory, from a patient treated with antithyroid drugs. The gene calls are TRBV12-3 or TRBV12-4 and TRBJ1-5; 9 nucleotides match TRBD1. This CDR3 is CASSFTGGGQPQHF. In DNA form, the CDR3 reads TGTGCCAGCAGTTTCACAGGGGGCGGTCAGCCCCAGCATTTT.